This T cell receptor (beta chain) was identified during a study of T cells after posttransplantation cyclophosphamide. Study-wide results and caveats: Later post-transplant blood repertoires were often dominated by donor CD8+ memory clones. Recipient CMV seropositivity and CMV reactivation strongly tracked TRB clonality. Tissue-infiltrating T cells from skin or gut overlapped little with blood T cells.

V lost 4 bases, J lost 6 bases, and 3 bases stayed unmatched. Germline-derived CDR1 and CDR2 are SGDLS and YYNGEE. The CDR3 covers 14 residues. The data were produced by immunoSEQ multiplex PCR, yet TCRdb's version contains in-frame clones alone and is incomplete. The sample presents around 12,000 clones, none singletons. This clone was observed many times. The target antigen is unknown. A marrow graft followed busulfan-fludarabine conditioning, with cyclophosphamide on days +3 and +4. The specimen comprised PBMCs, sampled after allogeneic stem cell transplant with posttransplant cyclophosphamide. The rearrangement uses TRBV9 and TRBJ1-3, with 11 bases identical to TRBD1. The source of this sequence is a female patient aged 40 to 50 who received an allogeneic stem cell transplant from an unrelated donor, was CMV-positive, and had acute GVHD only. Some T cells may be graft donor cells. The CDR3 reads CASSWGQGENTIYF. CDR3 bases: TGTGCCAGCAGCTGGGGACAGGGGGAAAACACCATATATTTT.